Sequencing of this TCR beta chain was carried out in a study of blood T cell repertoires in COVID-19. Study overall: The United States, Italy and Spain supplied acute and convalescent COVID-19 samples. PBMCs, B-cell-depleted T cells, or T cells were the source of the cDNA or gDNA that made up the material.

Authors' processing steps: Amplification with reference gene primers provided the estimates of nucleated cell counts. Libraries were prepared by immunoSEQ multiplex PCR; TCRdb keeps only in-frame clonotypes and omits some of them. V and J calls plus clone size are reproduced from that table; the DNA served to infer D and trimming. This sample has a few hundred thousand clones, with around 84% found just once. The germline V gene has CDR1 SGHAT and CDR2 FQNNGV. The CDR3 length is 16 residues. V was trimmed by 4 bases and J by 4 bases, leaving 19 bases between them. This clonotype was sampled from a woman aged 80 or over with active or convalescent COVID-19. The sample was peripheral blood. The gene calls are TRBV11-2 and TRBJ1-2; tentatively, D is TRBD1 (5 bases). In DNA, the CDR3 is TGTGCCAGCAGCTCACCCCGGGGGGTCTCCTTCTATGGCTACACCTTC. Translation: CASSSPRGVSFYGYTF.